This T cell receptor (beta chain) originates from a study of blood T cell repertoires in COVID-19. Study in general: Samples came from the United States, Italy and Spain, spanning acute and convalescent COVID-19.

Using immunoSEQ multiplex PCR, the repertoire was profiled, and TCRdb retains in-frame clones only, with some absent. The table has more than 250,000 clones, around 90% seen once. Sequenced sample: peripheral blood. This TCR was sampled from a man younger than 35 who had recovered from COVID-19.

CDR3 nucleotides: TGTGCCACCAGCCGGGACAGGGATACCGGGGAGCTGTTTTTT. Translation gives CATSRDRDTGELFF. The chain employs TRBV15 and TRBJ2-2; TRBD1 matches at 9 bases. The V segment lost 5 bases and the J segment 5 bases; nucleotides outside the gene matches: 3. The CDR3 totals 14 residues. Per the germline V gene, CDR1 is LNHNV and CDR2 is YYDKDF (reference sequence).